This T cell receptor (beta chain) is drawn from a study of blood T cell repertoires in COVID-19. Study overall: Researchers got acute and convalescent COVID-19 samples from the United States, Italy and Spain. Sample material is recorded as cDNA or gDNA derived from T cells, B-cell-depleted T cells, or PBMCs.

This clone was counted once. Authors' analysis steps: By means of reference gene primer amplification, nucleated cell counts were estimated. Here immunoSEQ multiplex PCR was the method, and the copy in TCRdb shows in-frame clones only, minus some. The DNA gave D and trimming, while V, J and clone size come from that table. The data show around 150,000 clones, roughly 82% seen once. V trimming: 8 bases; J trimming: 4 bases; junction bases outside the gene matches: 5. This CDR3 contains 14 residues. Germline V gives CDR1 SGHRS, CDR2 YFSETQ. Patients in Seattle were enrolled during active infection, then followed longitudinally.

Sample: peripheral blood. The chain carries TRBV5-1 and TRBJ2-1; 11 nucleotides align to TRBD2. This receptor was taken from a woman aged 40 to 55 with COVID-19, enrolled during active disease. This CDR3 reads CASNLAGGYNEQFF. The CDR3 coding sequence is TGCGCCAGTAACCTAGCGGGAGGTTACAATGAGCAGTTCTTC.